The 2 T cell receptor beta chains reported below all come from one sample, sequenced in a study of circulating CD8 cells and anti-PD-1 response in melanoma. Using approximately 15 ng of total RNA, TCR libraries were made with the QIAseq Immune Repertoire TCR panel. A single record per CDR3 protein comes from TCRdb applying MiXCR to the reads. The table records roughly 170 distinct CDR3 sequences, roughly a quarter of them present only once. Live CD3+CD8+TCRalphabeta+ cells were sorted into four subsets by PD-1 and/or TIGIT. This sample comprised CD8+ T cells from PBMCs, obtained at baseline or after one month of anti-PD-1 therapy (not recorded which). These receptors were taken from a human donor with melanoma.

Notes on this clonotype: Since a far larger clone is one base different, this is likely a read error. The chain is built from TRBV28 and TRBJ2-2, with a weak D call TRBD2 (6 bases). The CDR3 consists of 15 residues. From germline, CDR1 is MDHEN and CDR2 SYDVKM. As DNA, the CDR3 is TGTGCCAGCAGCCGGCTAGCGAGAGGCACCGGGGAGCTGCTTTTT. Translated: CASSRLARGTGELLF.

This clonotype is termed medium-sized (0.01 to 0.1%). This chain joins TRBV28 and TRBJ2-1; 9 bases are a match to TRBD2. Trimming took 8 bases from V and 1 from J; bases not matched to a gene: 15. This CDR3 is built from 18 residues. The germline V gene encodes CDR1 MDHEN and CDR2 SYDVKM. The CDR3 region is CASGPRLAALESYNEQFF. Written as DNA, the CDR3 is TGTGCCAGCGGGCCCAGACTAGCGGCACTGGAGTCCTACAATGAGCAGTTCTTC.